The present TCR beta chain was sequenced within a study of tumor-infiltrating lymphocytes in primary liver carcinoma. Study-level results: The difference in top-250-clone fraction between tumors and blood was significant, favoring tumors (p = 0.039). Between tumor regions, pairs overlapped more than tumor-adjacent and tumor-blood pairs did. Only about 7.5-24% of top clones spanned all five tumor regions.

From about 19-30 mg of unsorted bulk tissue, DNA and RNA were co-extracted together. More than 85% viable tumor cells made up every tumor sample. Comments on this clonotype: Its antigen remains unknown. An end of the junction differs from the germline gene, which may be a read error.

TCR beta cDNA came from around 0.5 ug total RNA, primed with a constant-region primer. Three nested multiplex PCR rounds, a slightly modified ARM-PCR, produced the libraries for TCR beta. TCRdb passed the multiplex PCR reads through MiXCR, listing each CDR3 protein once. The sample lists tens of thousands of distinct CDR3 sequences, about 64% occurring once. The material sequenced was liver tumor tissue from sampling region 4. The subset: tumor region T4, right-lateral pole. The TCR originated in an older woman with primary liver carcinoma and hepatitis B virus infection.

The CDR3 DNA reads as TGTGCCAGCAGCTTAGAGCCAAGTGCAGATACGCATTATTTT. Its translation: CASSLEPSADTHYF. The genes are TRBV11-2 and TRBJ2-3; D unresolved. CDR1 and CDR2 (germline): SGHAT, FQNNGV. The CDR3 consists of 14 residues.